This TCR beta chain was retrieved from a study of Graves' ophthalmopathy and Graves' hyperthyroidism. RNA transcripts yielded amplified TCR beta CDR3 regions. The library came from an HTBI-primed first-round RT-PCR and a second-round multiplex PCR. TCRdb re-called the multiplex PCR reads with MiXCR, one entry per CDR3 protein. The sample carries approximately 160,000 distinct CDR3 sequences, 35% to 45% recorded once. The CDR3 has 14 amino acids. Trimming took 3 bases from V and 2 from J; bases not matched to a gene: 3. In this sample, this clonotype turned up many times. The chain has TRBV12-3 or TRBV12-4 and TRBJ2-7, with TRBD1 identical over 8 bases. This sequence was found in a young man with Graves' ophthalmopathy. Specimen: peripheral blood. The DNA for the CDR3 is TGTGCCAGCAGTTTGGACAGGGCCGCCTACGAGCAGTACTTC. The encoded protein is CASSLDRAAYEQYF.